Listed below are T cell receptor beta chains from one sample, sequenced in a study of beta chain features in type 1 diabetes. The assay was immunoSEQ multiplex PCR, and TCRdb's table has in-frame clones only and misses some. The sample has under 900,000 clones; under 20% are singletons. The sample consisted of naive CD4+ T cells from blood. These receptors came from a woman between 18 and 30 years old in good health. Both conserved end residues are part of each CDR3. The D gene is left open where the match is weak. Clone size, where shown, is once, few, many, or a class for clones that have expanded.

CDR3 protein	CDR3 DNA	clone size	J gene	D gene	V gene
CASSFGQGQYF	TGTGCCAGCAGTTTCGGACAGGGGCAGTACTTC	-	TRBJ2-5	TRBD1	TRBV28
CASSLARGLDGELFF	TGCGCCAGCAGCTTGGCCAGGGGGCTTGACGGGGAGCTGTTTTTT	few	TRBJ2-2	TRBD1	TRBV5-1
CASSFRDGGELFF	TGTGCCAGCAGCTTTAGGGATGGCGGGGAGCTGTTTTTT	-	TRBJ2-2	-	TRBV7-9
CASSQEYGPSVGTIYF	TGCGCCAGCAGCCAAGAGTACGGGCCCTCGGTTGGCACCATATATTTT	few	TRBJ1-3	-	TRBV4-3
CASSEGAGGPHDEQYF	TGTGCCAGCAGTGAAGGGGCGGGAGGGCCTCACGACGAGCAGTACTTC	-	TRBJ2-7	TRBD2	TRBV25-1
CASSLRVGGYGYTF	TGTGCCAGCAGCTTACGAGTCGGTGGCTATGGCTACACCTTC	few	TRBJ1-2	-	TRBV6-5
CASSECYRVQETQYF	TGTGCCAGCAGTGAATGCTACAGGGTACAAGAGACCCAGTACTTC	-	TRBJ2-5	-	TRBV25-1
CASSPRTGRQYF	TGTGCCAGCAGCCCGAGGACAGGGCGGCAGTACTTC	-	TRBJ2-5	TRBD1	TRBV28
CASSAPGYQSSYEQYF	TGTGCCAGCAGCGCCCCGGGATATCAGAGCTCCTACGAGCAGTACTTC	few	TRBJ2-7	-	TRBV7-8
CASSLPGTGGINEQFF	TGCGCCAGCAGCTTGCCCGGGACAGGGGGCATCAATGAGCAGTTCTTC	-	TRBJ2-1	TRBD1	TRBV5-1
CAIGQGGNYGYTF	TGTGCCATAGGACAGGGGGGGAACTATGGCTACACCTTC	-	TRBJ1-2	TRBD1	TRBV6-6
CASFLEGSGANVLTF	TGTGCCAGCTTCCTCGAGGGTAGTGGGGCCAACGTCCTGACTTTC	few	TRBJ2-6	-	TRBV2
CASSQDPGANEQFF	TGCGCCAGCAGCCAGGACCCGGGCGCTAATGAGCAGTTCTTC	-	TRBJ2-1	-	TRBV4-3
CATSRAEPSTDTQYF	TGTGCCACCAGCAGAGCTGAACCTAGCACAGATACGCAGTATTTT	-	TRBJ2-3	-	TRBV15
CASSPRKQGPGELFF	TGTGCCAGCAGCCCAAGGAAACAGGGTCCCGGGGAGCTGTTTTTT	-	TRBJ2-2	-	TRBV11-2
CASSLSETVVNEQFF	TGTGCCAGCAGCTTATCTGAGACAGTAGTCAATGAGCAGTTCTTC	few	TRBJ2-1	-	TRBV7-2
CASSTGTGATNEKLFF	TGTGCCAGCAGCACCGGGACAGGGGCAACTAATGAAAAACTGTTTTTT	-	TRBJ1-4	TRBD1	TRBV7-9
CASSPTGPQVNNEQFF	TGTGCCAGCTCACCGACAGGTCCCCAGGTGAACAATGAGCAGTTCTTC	-	TRBJ2-1	-	TRBV18
CASSLGTVLQETQYF	TGCGCCAGCAGCTTGGGAACAGTACTACAAGAGACCCAGTACTTC	few	TRBJ2-5	-	TRBV5-1
CASRGILNEKLFF	TGTGCCAGCAGGGGCATACTTAATGAAAAACTGTTTTTT	few	TRBJ1-4	-	TRBV2
CASSRGLAGGPRELFF	TGTGCCAGCAGCCGAGGACTAGCGGGAGGGCCCAGGGAGCTGTTTTTT	few	TRBJ2-2	TRBD2	TRBV14
CATSRVSYNEQFF	TGTGCCACCAGTCGGGTCTCCTACAATGAGCAGTTCTTC	-	TRBJ2-1	-	TRBV6-6
CASSLPGSSANTEAFF	TGTGCCAGCAGCTTACCCGGCTCTTCAGCGAACACTGAAGCTTTCTTT	few	TRBJ1-1	-	TRBV11-2
CASRATAQGEQFF	TGTGCCAGCAGGGCTACTGCCCAGGGGGAGCAGTTCTTC	-	TRBJ2-1	-	TRBV9
CASSEQVLQSNTIYF	TGTGCCAGCAGTGAGCAGGTGTTGCAGAGTAACACCATATATTTT	-	TRBJ1-3	-	TRBV2
CASSSTGSSYNEQFF	TGTGCCAGCAGCTCAACAGGGAGCTCCTACAATGAGCAGTTCTTC	few	TRBJ2-1	-	TRBV7-2
CASSLVAQPQHF	TGTGCCAGCAGTTTGGTAGCACAGCCCCAGCATTTT	-	TRBJ1-5	-	TRBV28
CASSLDLRGGELFF	TGTGCCAGCAGCTTAGATCTCCGGGGCGGGGAGCTGTTTTTT	-	TRBJ2-2	-	TRBV11-2
CATSDRTAGAYGYTF	TGTGCCACCAGCGATCGGACAGCCGGAGCCTATGGCTACACCTTC	few	TRBJ1-2	-	TRBV15
CASSRGAYTGELFF	TGTGCCAGCAGCCGCGGGGCGTACACCGGGGAGCTGTTTTTT	-	TRBJ2-2	-	TRBV2
CASSPQGARETQYF	TGTGCCAGCAGCCCTCAGGGGGCGAGGGAGACCCAGTACTTC	few	TRBJ2-5	TRBD1	TRBV7-9
CASSLGTVISYEQYF	TGTGCCAGCAGCTTGGGGACAGTCATCTCCTACGAGCAGTACTTC	-	TRBJ2-7	TRBD1	TRBV11-2
CASSSPPGTGGFQPQHF	TGTGCCAGCAGTTCCCCCCCCGGGACAGGGGGCTTTCAGCCCCAGCATTTT	-	TRBJ1-5	TRBD1	TRBV28
CASSLAGYGYTF	TGTGCCAGCAGCTTGGCAGGCTATGGCTACACCTTC	few	TRBJ1-2	-	TRBV28
CASSQPGTSGSSYEQYF	TGTGCCAGCAGCCAACCGGGGACTAGCGGGAGCTCCTACGAGCAGTACTTC	-	TRBJ2-7	TRBD2	TRBV4-2
CATSKPGSSYEQYF	TGTGCCACCAGCAAACCAGGGAGTAGCTACGAGCAGTACTTC	-	TRBJ2-7	-	TRBV15
CASSLPGQGGSDTQYF	TGCGCCAGCAGCTTGCCGGGACAGGGGGGGTCAGATACGCAGTATTTT	-	TRBJ2-3	TRBD1	TRBV5-1